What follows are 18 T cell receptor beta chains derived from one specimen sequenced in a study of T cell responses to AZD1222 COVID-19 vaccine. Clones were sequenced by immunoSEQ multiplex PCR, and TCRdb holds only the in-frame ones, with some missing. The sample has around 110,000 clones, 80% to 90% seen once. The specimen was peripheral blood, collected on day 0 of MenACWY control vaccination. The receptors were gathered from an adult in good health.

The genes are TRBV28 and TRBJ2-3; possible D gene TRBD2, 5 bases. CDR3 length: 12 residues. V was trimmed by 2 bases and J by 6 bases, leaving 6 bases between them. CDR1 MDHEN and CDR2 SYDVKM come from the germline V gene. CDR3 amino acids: CASSLRRDTQYF. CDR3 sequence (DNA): TGTGCCAGCAGTTTAAGGAGGGATACGCAGTATTTT.

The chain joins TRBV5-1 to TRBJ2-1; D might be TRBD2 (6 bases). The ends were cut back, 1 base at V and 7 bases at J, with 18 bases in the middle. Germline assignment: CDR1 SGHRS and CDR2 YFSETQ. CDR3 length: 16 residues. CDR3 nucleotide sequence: TGCGCCAGCAGCTTGAGTCCGAGGGGAGGAATTAATGAGCAGTTCTTC. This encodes CASSLSPRGGINEQFF.

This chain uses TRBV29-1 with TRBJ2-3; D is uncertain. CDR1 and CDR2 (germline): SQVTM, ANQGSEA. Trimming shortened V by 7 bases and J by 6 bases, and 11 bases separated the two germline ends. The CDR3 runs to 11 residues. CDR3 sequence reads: CSGDLLDTQYF. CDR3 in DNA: TGCAGCGGGGATCTGCTGGATACGCAGTATTTT.

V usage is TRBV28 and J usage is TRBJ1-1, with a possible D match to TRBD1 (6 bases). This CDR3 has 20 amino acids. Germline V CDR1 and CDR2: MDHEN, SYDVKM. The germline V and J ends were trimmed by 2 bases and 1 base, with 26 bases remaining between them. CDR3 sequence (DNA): TGTGCCAGCAGTTTAAGGAGTTTTTCAAGGGGGTTCTACGGGAACACTGAAGCTTTCTTT. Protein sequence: CASSLRSFSRGFYGNTEAFF.

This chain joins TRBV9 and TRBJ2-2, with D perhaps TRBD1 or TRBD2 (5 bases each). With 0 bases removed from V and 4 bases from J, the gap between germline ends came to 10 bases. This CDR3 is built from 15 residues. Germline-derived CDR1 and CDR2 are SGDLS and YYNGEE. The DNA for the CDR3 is TGTGCCAGCAGCGTAGCGAGGGGATTCACCGGGGAGCTGTTTTTT. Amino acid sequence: CASSVARGFTGELFF.

CDR3 DNA sequence: TGTGCTACTCAAAAAGTGCGCGGCGAGGACTATGGCTACACCTTC. Residues: CATQKVRGEDYGYTF. J is TRBJ1-2 and V is TRBV19; D is unresolved. CDR3 length: 15 amino acids. The germline gives CDR1 LNHDA, CDR2 SQIVND (reference sequence).

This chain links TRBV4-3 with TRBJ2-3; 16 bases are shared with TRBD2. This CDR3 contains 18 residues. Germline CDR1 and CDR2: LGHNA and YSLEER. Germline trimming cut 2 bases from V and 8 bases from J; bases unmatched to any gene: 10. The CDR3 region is CASSQSGTSGGGGATQYF. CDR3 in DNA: TGCGCCAGCAGCCAATCAGGGACTAGCGGGGGGGGTGGAGCTACGCAGTATTTT.

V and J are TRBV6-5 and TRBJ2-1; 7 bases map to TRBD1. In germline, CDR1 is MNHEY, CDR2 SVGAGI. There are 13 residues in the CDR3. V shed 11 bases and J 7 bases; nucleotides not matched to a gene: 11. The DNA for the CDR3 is TGTGCCGGAAAACAGGGGTGGATAAATGAGCAGTTCTTC. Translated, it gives CAGKQGWINEQFF.

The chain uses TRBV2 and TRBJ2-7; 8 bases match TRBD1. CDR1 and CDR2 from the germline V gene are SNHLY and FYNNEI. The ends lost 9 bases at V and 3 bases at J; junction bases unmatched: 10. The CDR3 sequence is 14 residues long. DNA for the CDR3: TGTGCCAGTCTCCAGGGGGCGCAGTACTACGAGCAGTACTTC. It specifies CASLQGAQYYEQYF.

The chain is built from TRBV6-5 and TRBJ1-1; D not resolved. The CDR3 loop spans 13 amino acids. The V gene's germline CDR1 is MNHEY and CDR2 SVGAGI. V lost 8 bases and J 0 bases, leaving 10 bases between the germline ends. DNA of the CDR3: TGTGCCAGCCACCGAGGGATGAACACTGAAGCTTTCTTT. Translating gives CASHRGMNTEAFF.

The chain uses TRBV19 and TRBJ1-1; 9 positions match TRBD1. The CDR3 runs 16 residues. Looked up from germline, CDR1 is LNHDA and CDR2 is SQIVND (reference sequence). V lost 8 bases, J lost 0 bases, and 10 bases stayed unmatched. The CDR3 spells CASSQGARVVNTEAFF. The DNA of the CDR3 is TGTGCCAGTTCACAGGGGGCGAGGGTTGTGAACACTGAAGCTTTCTTT. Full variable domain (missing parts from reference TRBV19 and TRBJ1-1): DGGITQSPKYLFRKEGQNVTLSCEQNLNHDAMYWYRQDPGQGLRLIYYSQIVNDFQKGDIAEGYSVSREKKESFPLTVTSAQKNPTAFYLCASSQGARVVNTEAFFGQGTRLTVV.

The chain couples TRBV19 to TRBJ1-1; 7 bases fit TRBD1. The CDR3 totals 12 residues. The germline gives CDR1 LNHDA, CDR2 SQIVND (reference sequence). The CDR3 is CAGAQGVTEAFF. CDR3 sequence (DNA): TGTGCAGGGGCTCAGGGGGTGACTGAAGCTTTCTTT.

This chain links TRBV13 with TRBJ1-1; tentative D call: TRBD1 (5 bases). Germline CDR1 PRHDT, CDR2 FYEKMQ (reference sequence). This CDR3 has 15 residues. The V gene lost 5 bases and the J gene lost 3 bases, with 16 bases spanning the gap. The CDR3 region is CASSPQLGDYTEAFF. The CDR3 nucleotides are TGTGCCAGCAGCCCCCAACTGGGGGACTACACTGAAGCTTTCTTT.

CDR3 DNA: TGTGCCAGCAGCGATAGCGGGGACTCCTACAATGAGCAGTTCTTC. Amino acid sequence: CASSDSGDSYNEQFF. The rearrangement uses TRBV7-3 and TRBJ2-1, with 8 bases lining up with TRBD2. Trimming removed 5 bases from V and 0 bases from J; junction bases left unmatched: 3. CDR1 and CDR2 from the germline V gene are SGHTA and FQGTGA. The CDR3 is 15 residues long.

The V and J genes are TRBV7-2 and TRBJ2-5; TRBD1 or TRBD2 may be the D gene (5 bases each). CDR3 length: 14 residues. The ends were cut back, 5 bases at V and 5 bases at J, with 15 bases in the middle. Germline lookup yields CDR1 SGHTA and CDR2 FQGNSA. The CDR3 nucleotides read TGTGCCAGCAGCCCGGGACCAATCCAGGAGACCCAGTACTTC. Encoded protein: CASSPGPIQETQYF.

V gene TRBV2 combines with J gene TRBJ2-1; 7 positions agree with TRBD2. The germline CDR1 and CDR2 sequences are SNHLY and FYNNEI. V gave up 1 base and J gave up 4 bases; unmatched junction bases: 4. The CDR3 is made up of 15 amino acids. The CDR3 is CASSEERGRYNEQFF. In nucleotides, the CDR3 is TGTGCCAGCAGTGAAGAGCGGGGCCGATACAATGAGCAGTTCTTC.

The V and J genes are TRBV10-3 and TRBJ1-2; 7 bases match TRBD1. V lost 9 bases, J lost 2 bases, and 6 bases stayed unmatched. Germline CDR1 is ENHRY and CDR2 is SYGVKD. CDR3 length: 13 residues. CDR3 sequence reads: CAINRGQNYGYTF. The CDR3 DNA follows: TGTGCCATAAACAGGGGACAAAACTATGGCTACACCTTC.

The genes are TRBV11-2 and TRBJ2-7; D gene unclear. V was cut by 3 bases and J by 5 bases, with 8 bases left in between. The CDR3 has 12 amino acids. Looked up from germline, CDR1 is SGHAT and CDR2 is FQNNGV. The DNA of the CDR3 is TGTGCCAGCAGCTTTGTTAGGAACGAGCAGTACTTC. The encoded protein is CASSFVRNEQYF.